This TCR beta chain comes out of a study of radiotherapy plus CTLA-4 blockade in lung cancer (dated by TCRdb to between 2017 and 2018). In the study overall: Objective responses were observed in 18% of enrolled patients, and disease control was achieved in around 30%.

The paper as a whole reports these results and caveats: Increased serum interferon-beta after radiation, together with early dynamic changes in blood T cell clones, were reported to be the strongest predictors of response. After treatment with radiotherapy and ipilimumab, TCR clones that originated in tumors expanded in peripheral blood.

Libraries were made using the immunoSEQ multiplex PCR assay. TCRdb obtained this table from immuneACCESS and retained in-frame rearrangements with V and J assigned. These tables miss some clones; where compared with another copy, unresolved V genes account for less than half of the shortfall, and the remainder is unexplained. This sample is represented by about 80,000 clones; around 78% of them were singletons. The ten largest clones add up to under 25% of the sample. Focal radiation therapy combined with CTLA-4 blockade (ipilimumab) was tested in patients with chemo-refractory metastatic non-small-cell lung cancer. A remark on this clone: What antigen it recognizes has not been identified. No qualities accompany the bases; no much larger clone lies one base away.

The sample was peripheral blood, taken from a patient treated with radiotherapy plus ipilimumab. This clonotype originated in a human donor with non-small cell lung cancer whose response to radiotherapy plus ipilimumab could not be evaluated. Some clones in this sample may be carry-over from other donors' samples.

The CDR3 reads as follows: CASGLWQNYGYTF. The DNA is TGTGCTAGTGGTTTGTGGCAGAACTATGGCTACACCTTC. Rearrangement joined TRBV12-5 to TRBJ1-2, with no confident D gene call. Inclusive of the bounding cysteine and phenylalanine, the CDR3 is 13 residues long. The CDR3 DNA has 39 bases and is translated from base 1. Per the germline V gene, LGHNT is the CDR1 and FRNRAP is the CDR2. The V and J ends are trimmed by 2 bases and 2 bases, leaving 6 bases between them.